One sample yielded the 5 T cell receptor beta chains listed below, sequenced in a study of cytomegalovirus exposure and HLA in healthy donors. This PCR relied on a set of 60 Vbeta primers and 13 Jbeta primers. TCRdb keeps only in-frame clones here, not all; method: immunoSEQ multiplex PCR. The table has 150,000 or so clones, around 73% seen once. Sequenced input: PBMCs. Receptor source: a female donor in good health and CMV-seronegative.

CDR3 DNA: TGTGCCAGCAGCTTATTCGGGGGGGGCTCTAGTCACAACCGCGACAATGAGCAGTTCTTC. Encoded protein: CASSLFGGGSSHNRDNEQFF. The chain joins TRBV7-3 to TRBJ2-1; 8 nucleotides line up with TRBD2. The junction had 20 bases not matched to a gene; V was cut back by 2 bases and J by 5 bases. Germline CDR1 is SGHTA and CDR2 is FQGTGA. This CDR3 has 20 amino acids. The full variable domain, rest sourced from reference TRBV7-3 and TRBJ2-1, is GAGVSQTPSNKVTEKGKYVELRCDPISGHTALYWYRQSLGQGPEFLIYFQGTGAADDSGLPNDRFFAVRPEGSVSTLKIQRTERGDSAVYLCASSLFGGGSSHNRDNEQFFGPGTRLTVL.

This clone was seen just once. V gene TRBV27 combines with J gene TRBJ1-1; D is uncertain. CDR3 length: 13 residues. The germline CDR1 and CDR2 sequences are MNHEY and SMNVEV (reference sequence). Trimming removed 5 bases from V and 4 bases from J, with 11 bases in between. CDR3 sequence reads: CASSTQSGTEAFF. The CDR3 DNA follows: TGTGCCAGCAGTACCCAGTCGGGCACTGAAGCTTTCTTT.

The chain recombines TRBV7-3 with TRBJ1-2, with 10 bases lining up with TRBD1. From germline, CDR1 is SGHTA and CDR2 FQGTGA. The CDR3 extends over 16 amino acids. Germline trimming cut 4 bases from V and 5 bases from J; bases unmatched to any gene: 10. CDR3 coding DNA: TGTGCCAGCAGCTCTTTTGGGACAGGGGTCGAGTATGGCTACACCTTC. Translation: CASSSFGTGVEYGYTF.

The V gene is TRBV19, the J gene TRBJ1-5; D is unclear. V lost 7 bases to trimming and J lost 0 bases, with 13 bases between them. This CDR3 contains 15 residues. Germline CDR1 is LNHDA and CDR2 is SQIVND (reference sequence). The CDR3 loop is CASKADNLSNQPQHF. The CDR3, as DNA: TGTGCCAGTAAGGCCGACAACCTTAGCAATCAGCCCCAGCATTTT.

This clone was detected only a few times. The chain couples TRBV25-1 to TRBJ2-5, with D unresolved. V was pared by 0 bases and J by 0 bases, with 2 bases between. The CDR3 loop spans 13 amino acids. The germline CDR1 and CDR2 sequences are MGHDK and SYGVNS. The CDR3 spells CASSEYYQETQYF. For the CDR3, the DNA is TGTGCCAGCAGTGAATACTACCAAGAGACCCAGTACTTC.